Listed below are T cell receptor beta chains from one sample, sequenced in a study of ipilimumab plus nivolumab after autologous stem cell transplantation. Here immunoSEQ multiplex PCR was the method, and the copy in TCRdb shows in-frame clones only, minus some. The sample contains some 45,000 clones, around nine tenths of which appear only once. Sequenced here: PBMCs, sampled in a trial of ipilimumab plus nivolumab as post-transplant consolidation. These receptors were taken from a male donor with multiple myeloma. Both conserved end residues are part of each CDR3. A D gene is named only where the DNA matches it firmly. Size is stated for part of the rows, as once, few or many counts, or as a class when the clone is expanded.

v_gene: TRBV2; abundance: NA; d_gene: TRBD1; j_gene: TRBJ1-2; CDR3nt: TGTGCCAGCGAACAGGGGCGAGGCTATGGCTACACCTTC; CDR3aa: CASEQGRGYGYTF
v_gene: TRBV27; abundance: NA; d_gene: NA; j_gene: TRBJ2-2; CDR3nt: TGTGCCAGCAGTTTTACAAGCGTCGGCACCGGGGAGCTGTTTTTT; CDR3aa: CASSFTSVGTGELFF
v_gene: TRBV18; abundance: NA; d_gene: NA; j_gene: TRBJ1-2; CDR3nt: TGTGCCAGCTCACCCTCGATTGACAGCCAGACTAACTATGGCTACACCTTC; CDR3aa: CASSPSIDSQTNYGYTF
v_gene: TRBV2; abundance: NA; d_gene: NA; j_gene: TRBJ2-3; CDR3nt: TGTGCCAGCAGTGAAGCGAGGACAGCCCGGGTGAGCACAGATACGCAGTATTTT; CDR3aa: CASSEARTARVSTDTQYF
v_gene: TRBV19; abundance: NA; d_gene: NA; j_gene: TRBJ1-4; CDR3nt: TGTGCCAGTAGGCCTGAGGGGGGGCTGCTGTTTTTT; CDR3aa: CASRPEGGLLFF
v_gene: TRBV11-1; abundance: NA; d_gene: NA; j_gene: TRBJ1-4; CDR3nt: TGTGCCAGCAGCCAGGACCGTCTGGCTAATGAAAAACTGTTTTTT; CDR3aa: CASSQDRLANEKLFF
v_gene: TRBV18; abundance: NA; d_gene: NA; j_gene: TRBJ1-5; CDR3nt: TGTGCCAGCTCACTGGGAGATAGCAATCAGCCCCAGCATTTT; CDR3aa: CASSLGDSNQPQHF
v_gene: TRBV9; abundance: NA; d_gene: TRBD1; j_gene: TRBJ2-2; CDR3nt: TGTGCCAGCACAAGAGACCAGGACAGGGTGGCCGGGGAGCTGTTTTTT; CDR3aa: CASTRDQDRVAGELFF
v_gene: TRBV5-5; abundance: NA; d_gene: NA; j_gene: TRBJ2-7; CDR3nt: TGTGCCAGCGGATCTTCTTGGTTAAGCTCCTACGAGCAGTACTTC; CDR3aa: CASGSSWLSSYEQYF
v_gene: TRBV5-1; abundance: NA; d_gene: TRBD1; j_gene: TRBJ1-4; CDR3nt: TGCGCCAGCAGCTTCCAGGGGGCAGGTGAAAAACTGTTTTTT; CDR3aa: CASSFQGAGEKLFF
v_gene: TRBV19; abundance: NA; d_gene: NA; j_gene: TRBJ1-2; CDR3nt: TGTGCCAGTAGTGGGGGCAGCAATGGCTACACCTTC; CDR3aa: CASSGGSNGYTF
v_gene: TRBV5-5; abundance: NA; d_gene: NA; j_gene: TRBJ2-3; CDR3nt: TGTGCCAGCAGCGATAGTGGGGATACGCAGTATTTT; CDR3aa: CASSDSGDTQYF
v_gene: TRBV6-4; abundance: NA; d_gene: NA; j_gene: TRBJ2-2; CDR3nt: TGTGCCAGCAGTCCACAGGGAGCGAACACCGGGGAGCTGTTTTTT; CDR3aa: CASSPQGANTGELFF
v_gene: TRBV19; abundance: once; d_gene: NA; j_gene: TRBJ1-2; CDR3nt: TGTGCCGGTCTGGGGGGTGATGGCTACACCTTC; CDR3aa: CAGLGGDGYTF
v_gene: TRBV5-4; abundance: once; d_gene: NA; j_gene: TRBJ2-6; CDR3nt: TGTGCCAGCAGCTACGAGGGATACTCTGGGGCCAACGTCCTGACTTTC; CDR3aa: CASSYEGYSGANVLTF
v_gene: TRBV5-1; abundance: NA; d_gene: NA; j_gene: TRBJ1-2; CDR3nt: TGCGCCAGCAGCTTGGCCATAAAGAACAGGGCAGAAACTAACTATGGCTACACCTTC; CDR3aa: CASSLAIKNRAETNYGYTF
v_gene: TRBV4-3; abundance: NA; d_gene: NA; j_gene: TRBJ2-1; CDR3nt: TGCGCCAGCAGCCCCCAAGGGGACACCTTGCAGTTCTTC; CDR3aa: CASSPQGDTLQFF
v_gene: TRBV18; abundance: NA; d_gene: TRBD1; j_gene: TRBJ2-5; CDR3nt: TGTGCCAGCTCTCTCAATGGACAGGTCCCAATCCAAGAGACCCAGTACTTC; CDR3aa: CASSLNGQVPIQETQYF
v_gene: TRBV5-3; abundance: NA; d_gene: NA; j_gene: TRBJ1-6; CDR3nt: TGTGCCAGAAGCTTGAGGACAACGTATAATTCACCCCTCCACTTT; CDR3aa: CARSLRTTYNSPLHF
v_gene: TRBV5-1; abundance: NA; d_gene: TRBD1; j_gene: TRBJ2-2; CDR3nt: TGCGCCAGCAGCGCAACAGGGGGCAAGGACACCGGGGAGCTGTTTTTT; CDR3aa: CASSATGGKDTGELFF
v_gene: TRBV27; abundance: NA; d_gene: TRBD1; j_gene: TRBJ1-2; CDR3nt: TGTGCCAGCAGTTTTATGGGGACAGGGGATGGCTACACCTTC; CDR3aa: CASSFMGTGDGYTF
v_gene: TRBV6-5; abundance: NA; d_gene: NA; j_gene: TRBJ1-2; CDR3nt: TGTGCCAGCAAATCCAGGGAGGGCAACTATGGCTACACCTTC; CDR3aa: CASKSREGNYGYTF
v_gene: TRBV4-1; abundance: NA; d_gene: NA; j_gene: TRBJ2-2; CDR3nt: TGCGCCAGCAGCCGCCAACGGGGGAACACCGGGGAGCTGTTTTTT; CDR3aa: CASSRQRGNTGELFF
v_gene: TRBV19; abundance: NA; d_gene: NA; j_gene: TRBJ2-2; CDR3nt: TGTGCCAGTAGTATAGCAGGAACCAACACCGGGGAGCTGTTTTTT; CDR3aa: CASSIAGTNTGELFF